The sequence of this T cell receptor beta chain was determined in a study of CD8 T cells in ankylosing spondylitis. The CDR3 is 17 residues long. Germline values: CDR1 LGHNA, CDR2 YSLEER. The J segment lost 5 bases and the V segment lost 1 base, leaving 12 bases of the junction unmatched. This clonotype was seen many times. The antigen remains undetermined. TCRdb independently ran MiXCR on the 5' RACE reads; one entry per CDR3 protein. The data contain fewer than 550,000 distinct CDR3 sequences, under 5.5% of them singletons. Study outcomes and limitations: A TCR beta motif made of fewer than 10 highly homologous variants seemed typical of ankylosing spondylitis blood. Disease-linked clones were found to be CD8+ and relatively rare in peripheral blood. The study looked at matched synovial fluid samples from ankylosing spondylitis patients. Disease-linked clones were reported to be significantly enriched there.

Sequencing was done on a sample of blood, either unsorted or a sorted T cell fraction (not recorded which). This chain connects TRBV4-3 to TRBJ2-3; TRBD2 matches at 7 bases. The receptor was derived from a male donor with ankylosing spondylitis. The chain's CDR3 is CASSQVKSGGEGDTQYF. The CDR3 DNA reads TGCGCCAGCAGCCAAGTGAAGTCAGGAGGGGAGGGAGATACGCAGTATTTT.